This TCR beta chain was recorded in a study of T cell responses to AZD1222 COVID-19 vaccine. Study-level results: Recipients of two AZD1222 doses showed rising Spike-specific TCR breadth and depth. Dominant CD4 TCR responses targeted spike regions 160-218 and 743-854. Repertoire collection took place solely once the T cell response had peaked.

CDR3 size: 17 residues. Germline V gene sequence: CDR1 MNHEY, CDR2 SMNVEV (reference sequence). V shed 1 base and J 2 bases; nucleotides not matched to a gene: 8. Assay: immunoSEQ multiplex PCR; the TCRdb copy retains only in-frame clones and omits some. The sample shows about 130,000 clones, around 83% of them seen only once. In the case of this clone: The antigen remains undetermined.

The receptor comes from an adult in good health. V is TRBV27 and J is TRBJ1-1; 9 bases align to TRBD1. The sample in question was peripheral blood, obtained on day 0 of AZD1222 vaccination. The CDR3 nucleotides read TGTGCCAGCAGTTTATATTTTCGGACAGGGGAAAACACTGAAGCTTTCTTT. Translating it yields CASSLYFRTGENTEAFF.